This T cell receptor beta chain emerged from a study of T cell changes during pregnancy in multiple sclerosis. The V gene end was trimmed by 0 bases and the J gene end by 3 bases; junction bases not matched to a gene: 6. This CDR3 has 17 amino acids. Germline V gene sequence: CDR1 LGHNA, CDR2 YNFKEQ. Sequencing was performed with immunoSEQ multiplex PCR; in TCRdb, only in-frame clones are kept and a portion is missing. The table includes some 80,000 clones, about 92% detected once. This chain connects TRBV4-2 to TRBJ2-1; TRBD1 matches 9 bases. Specimen: peripheral blood, collected before pregnancy. The receptor was derived from a female donor with multiple sclerosis, enrolled in a pregnancy study. The CDR3 loop is CASSQESEGQGYNEQFF. DNA of the CDR3: TGTGCCAGCAGCCAAGAGAGTGAGGGACAGGGCTACAATGAGCAGTTCTTC.